The next 10 T cell receptor beta chains were all read from a single sample in a study of naive and memory T cell subsets. Amplification of ligated cDNA took four PCR rounds with SP2 and nested alpha and beta constant primers. TCRdb itself ran the 5' RACE reads through MiXCR, one entry per CDR3 protein. The data show about 59,000 distinct CDR3 sequences, 6.5% to 9% seen once. An oligonucleotide containing a UMI was ligated to the 3' end of TCR cDNA. These receptor sequences come from a female donor in good health.

The genes are TRBV7-9 and TRBJ2-7; 9 nucleotides match TRBD1. The CDR3 contains 15 residues. Germline CDR1 reads SEHNR; CDR2 reads FQNEAQ (reference sequence). After removal of 4 bases from V and 3 bases from J, the junction contained 7 bases not matched to a gene. This chain's CDR3 is CASSSQGQGLYEQYF. CDR3 DNA sequence: TGTGCCAGCAGCTCTCAGGGACAGGGACTCTACGAGCAGTACTTC.

This clonotype was observed a few times. J is TRBJ1-1 and V is TRBV7-8; 9 bases match TRBD1. V shed 0 bases, J shed 7 bases, and the junction held 6 bases outside the gene matches. The germline V gene encodes CDR1 SGHVS and CDR2 FQNEAQ. There are 15 residues in the CDR3. CDR3 residues: CASSLAQGQGNEAFF. CDR3 nucleotide sequence: TGTGCCAGCAGCTTAGCGCAGGGACAGGGAAATGAAGCTTTCTTT.

The genes are TRBV5-1 and TRBJ1-3; no clear D. From germline, CDR1 is SGHRS and CDR2 YFSETQ. Trimming removed 0 bases at V and 0 bases at J, with 10 bases between. This CDR3 comprises 16 residues. CDR3 sequence: CASSLGPFGSGNTIYF. The CDR3 region has the DNA TGCGCCAGCAGCTTGGGGCCTTTCGGCTCTGGAAACACCATATATTTT.

This clonotype has just a few counts. This chain connects TRBV6-1 to TRBJ2-4; 7 bases match TRBD1. CDR1 is MNHNS and CDR2 is SASEGT in the germline V gene. The trim removed 7 bases at V and 2 bases at J, leaving 5 bases unmatched. This CDR3 has 14 residues. In DNA, the CDR3 is TGTGCCAGCAATCCGACAGGGACCAAAAACATTCAGTACTTC. This sequence encodes CASNPTGTKNIQYF.

This clonotype has a handful of counts. The genes are TRBV27 and TRBJ2-5; 10 nucleotides align to TRBD2. Germline V gene lookup returns CDR1 MNHEY and CDR2 SMNVEV (reference sequence). With 4 bases clipped from V and 2 bases from J, the junction kept 1 base outside the gene matches. CDR3 length: 14 residues. The CDR3 nucleotides are TGTGCCAGCAGTTCGGGACTAGCGCAAGAGACCCAGTACTTC. This codes for CASSSGLAQETQYF.

The sample holds many counts of this clonotype. The rearrangement uses TRBV28 and TRBJ1-5; D may be TRBD1 (6 bases). V lost 6 bases, J lost 3 bases, and 15 bases lay in between. CDR1 and CDR2 (germline): MDHEN, SYDVKM. The CDR3 covers 15 residues. The CDR3 is CASSPGGPFNQPQHF. In DNA, the CDR3 is TGTGCCAGCAGCCCGGGGGGCCCCTTCAATCAGCCCCAGCATTTT.

The chain uses TRBV28 and TRBJ2-3; TRBD2 might be the D (5 bases). Germline CDR1 is MDHEN and CDR2 is SYDVKM. Trimming left V 0 bases short and J 4 bases short, with 8 bases between. The CDR3 runs to 14 residues. This CDR3 reads CASSLWRAPDTQYF. The CDR3, as DNA: TGTGCCAGCAGTTTATGGAGGGCCCCAGATACGCAGTATTTT.

The J gene is TRBJ2-6, the V gene TRBV5-1; D not certain. The CDR3 is 18 amino acids. Trimming stripped 5 bases from V and 0 bases from J, with 18 bases between. The germline V gene encodes CDR1 SGHRS and CDR2 YFSETQ. The CDR3 nucleotides are TGCGCCAGCAGAGACGTACCAGGCACCGTCTCTGGGGCCAACGTCCTGACTTTC. Translation gives CASRDVPGTVSGANVLTF.

This clonotype appeared a few times. The chain is built from TRBV29-1 and TRBJ2-1; TRBD2 aligns across 11 bases. Germline loops: CDR1 SQVTM, CDR2 ANQGSEA. Trimming removed 4 bases from V and 4 bases from J; junction bases left unmatched: 9. The CDR3 consists of 16 residues. The CDR3 DNA follows: TGCAGCGTTGTATCGGGACTAGCGGACCGATACAATGAGCAGTTCTTC. Its translation: CSVVSGLADRYNEQFF.

This clonotype was seen at least ten times. V and J are TRBV29-1 and TRBJ2-3; 7 nucleotides agree with TRBD1. Unmatched junction bases numbered 7, after V lost 7 bases and J lost 3 bases. Germline V gene data show CDR1 as SQVTM and CDR2 as ANQGSEA. CDR3 size: 13 residues. The CDR3 sequence is CSGWGRGTDTQYF. For the CDR3, the DNA is TGCAGCGGGTGGGGCAGGGGGACAGATACGCAGTATTTT.